This T cell receptor beta chain was obtained from a study of CD8 T cells in Susac syndrome. Study overall: Patients with Susac syndrome were therapy-naive, treated with corticosteroids, or treated with intravenous immunoglobulin alone when blood was collected. The study, taken as a whole, reports: Where Susac syndrome CD4+ T cell repertoires were concerned, no clonal expansion was evident.

This CDR3 spans 15 amino acids. V lost 6 bases and J lost 1, with 13 bases in between. CDR1 and CDR2 from the germline V gene are LGHDT and YNNKEL (reference sequence). Of note for this clonotype: Its specificity is unknown.

Random hexamers were used to reverse transcribe about 0.45 to 1 ug of RNA. MiXCR, run by TCRdb on the immunoSEQ multiplex PCR reads, gives a single entry per CDR3 protein. The sample lists about 120,000 distinct CDR3 sequences, roughly 95% seen once, with approximately 0.15% in the top ten. TCR beta sequences were obtained from blood CD8+ and CD4+ T cells. CD8+ and CD4+ T cells were negatively isolated; TEMRA cells were FACS-enriched. Sequences were obtained from CD4+ T cells from PBMCs. The source of this sequence is a human donor with Susac syndrome. The chain links TRBV3-1 to TRBJ1-5; unclear D gene. This CDR3 is CASSHAAASNQPQHF. The CDR3, as DNA: TGTGCCAGCAGTCATGCCGCAGCCAGCAATCAGCCCCAGCATTTT.